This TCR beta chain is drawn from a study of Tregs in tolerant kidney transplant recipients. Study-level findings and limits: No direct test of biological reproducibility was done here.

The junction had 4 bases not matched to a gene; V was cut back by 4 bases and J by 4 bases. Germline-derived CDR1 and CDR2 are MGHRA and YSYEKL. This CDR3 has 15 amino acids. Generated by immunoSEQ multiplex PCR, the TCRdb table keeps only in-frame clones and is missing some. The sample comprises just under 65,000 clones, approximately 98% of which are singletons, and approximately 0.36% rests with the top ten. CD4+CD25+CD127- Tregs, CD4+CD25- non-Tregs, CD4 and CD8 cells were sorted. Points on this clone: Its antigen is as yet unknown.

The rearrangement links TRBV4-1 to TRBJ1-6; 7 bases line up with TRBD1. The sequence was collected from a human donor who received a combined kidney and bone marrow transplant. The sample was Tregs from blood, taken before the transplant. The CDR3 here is CASSRGTVYNSPLHF. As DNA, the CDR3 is TGCGCCAGCAGCCGGGGGACAGTTTATAATTCACCCCTCCACTTT.